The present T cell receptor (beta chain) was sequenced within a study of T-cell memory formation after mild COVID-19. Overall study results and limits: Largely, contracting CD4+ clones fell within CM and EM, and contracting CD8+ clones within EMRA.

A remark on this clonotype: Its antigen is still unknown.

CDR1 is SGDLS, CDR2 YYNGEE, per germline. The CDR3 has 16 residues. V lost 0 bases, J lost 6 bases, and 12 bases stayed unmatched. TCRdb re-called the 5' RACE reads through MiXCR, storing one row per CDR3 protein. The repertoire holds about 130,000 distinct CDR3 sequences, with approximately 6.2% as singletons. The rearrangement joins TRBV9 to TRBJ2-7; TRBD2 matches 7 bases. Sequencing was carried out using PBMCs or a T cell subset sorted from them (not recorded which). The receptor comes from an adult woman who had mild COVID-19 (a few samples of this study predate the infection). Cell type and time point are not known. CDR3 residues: CASSVEGRGSEGEQYF. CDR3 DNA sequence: TGTGCCAGCAGCGTAGAGGGGAGGGGTAGTGAGGGCGAGCAGTACTTC.